This TCR beta chain was recovered during a study of CD8 T cells in ankylosing spondylitis. General study points: It was reported that disease-linked clones were significantly enriched in matched ankylosing spondylitis synovial fluid. Past studies reported some motif variants in reactive arthritis synovial fluid and blood. What appeared characteristic of ankylosing spondylitis blood was a TCR beta motif of about eight highly homologous variants. Disease-linked clones bore a CD8+ phenotype and were relatively rare in peripheral blood.

Notes on this clonotype: Its antigen is as yet unknown.

It was by quantitative 5'-RACE with molecular barcodes that TCR beta libraries were made. TCRdb processed the 5' RACE reads anew with MiXCR; each CDR3 protein has one entry. Among 700,000 or so distinct CDR3 sequences listed, around 20% were seen once. The CDR3 runs 14 residues. The germline CDR1 and CDR2 sequences are DFQATT and SNEGSKA (reference sequence). Losses at the gene ends were 4 bases for V and 3 bases for J; bases not matched to a gene: 9. This receptor was taken from a male donor with ankylosing spondylitis. The chain carries TRBV20-1 and TRBJ2-7; 7 positions match TRBD1. The sequencing input was blood, either unsorted or a sorted T cell fraction (not recorded which). CDR3 in amino acids: CSATIGQAIYEQYF. Here the CDR3 DNA reads TGCAGTGCTACTATTGGACAGGCAATCTACGAGCAGTACTTC.